The clone carrying this TCR beta chain occurred once. These data originate in a study of early T cells in non-severe SARS-CoV-2 infection. In the study overall: Bulk RNA taken from unsorted whole blood was sequenced, leaving chains unpaired.

Molecules of cDNA were individually given unique molecular identifiers that were attached to them. TCRdb used MiXCR to reprocess the 5' RACE reads, holding one entry per CDR3 protein. This sample has about 56,000 distinct CDR3 sequences, with about 11% found just once. From germline, CDR1 is MGHRA and CDR2 YSYEKL. Trimming pared 4 bases from V and 5 bases from J, leaving 16 bases between. The CDR3 runs to 15 residues. The TCR comes from an adult who was a healthcare worker with PCR-confirmed SARS-CoV-2 infection or an uninfected control (not recorded which). The genes are TRBV4-1 and TRBJ2-3; tentatively, D is TRBD2 (6 bases). Sequencing was performed on whole blood. The CDR3 loop reads CASSPYSGVIDTQYF. CDR3 DNA sequence: TGCGCCAGCAGCCCTTACTCGGGAGTTATAGATACGCAGTATTTT.